A single sample is the source of the 12 T cell receptor beta chains below, sequenced in a study of shared clonotypes between healthy human individuals. The method was immunoSEQ multiplex PCR; TCRdb's version includes in-frame clones alone and lacks a portion of them. The profile shows 170,000 or so clones, 66% of them singletons. The sequenced sample consisted of memory CD4+ T cells sorted from blood. As to subset: CD45RA-negative fraction. The receptors shown here come from a man aged 25 to 45 in good health.

The chain combines TRBV7-2 with TRBJ2-7; D not certain. CDR1 is SGHTA and CDR2 is FQGNSA in the germline V gene. The CDR3 totals 13 residues. V dropped 8 bases and J dropped 2 bases, with 13 bases sitting between them. CDR3 protein: CASSRTDAYEQYF. The DNA of the CDR3 is TGTGCCAGCTCTAGGACCGACGCCTACGAGCAGTACTTC.

The rearrangement uses TRBV7-8 and TRBJ2-7, with 8 positions matching TRBD2. Trimming cost V 3 bases and J 2 bases; bases outside gene matches: 6. This CDR3 comprises 15 residues. In germline, CDR1 is SGHVS, CDR2 FQNEAQ. The CDR3 protein is CASSFLTSATYEQYF. CDR3 bases: TGTGCCAGCAGCTTTTTGACTAGCGCGACCTACGAGCAGTACTTC.

The V call is TRBV18, the J call TRBJ2-3; D unclear. The CDR3 length is 13 residues. V was cut by 4 bases and J by 5 bases, with 10 bases left in between. Germline CDR1 is KGHSH and CDR2 is LQKENI. CDR3 bases: TGTGCCAGCTCACGCCTAGGAAAAGATACGCAGTATTTT. This encodes CASSRLGKDTQYF.

J is TRBJ2-7 and V is TRBV4-3; 9 nucleotides agree with TRBD2. The V gene's germline CDR1 is LGHNA and CDR2 YSLEER. Trimming took 5 bases from V and 6 from J; bases not matched to a gene: 8. This CDR3 is built from 14 residues. The CDR3 bases are TGCGCCAGCAGCTTAGCTAGCGGGACCTCCGAGCAGTACTTC. The encoded protein is CASSLASGTSEQYF.

The chain carries TRBV5-4 and TRBJ2-1; 10 nucleotides match TRBD2. In germline, CDR1 is SGHNT, CDR2 YYREEE (reference sequence). The CDR3 covers 16 residues. V was clipped by 4 bases and J by 6 bases; unmatched bases: 10. The CDR3 protein is CASSTLLAGVGNEQFF. The DNA of the CDR3 is TGTGCCAGCAGCACCCTCCTAGCGGGAGTGGGCAATGAGCAGTTCTTC. The entire variable domain, with the rest obtained from reference TRBV5-4 and TRBJ2-1, is as follows: ETGVTQSPTHLIKTRGQQVTLRCSSQSGHNTVSWYQQALGQGPQFIFQYYREEENGRGNFPPRFSGLQFPNYSSELNVNALELDDSALYLCASSTLLAGVGNEQFFGPGTRLTVL.

This chain uses TRBV18 with TRBJ1-5; D not certain. Trimming left V 3 bases short and J 7 bases short, with 16 bases between. The CDR3 sequence is 15 residues long. The germline V gene has CDR1 KGHSH and CDR2 LQKENI. CDR3 sequence: CASSPDPAREQPQHF. In nucleotides, the CDR3 is TGTGCCAGCTCACCCGACCCCGCTCGAGAACAGCCCCAGCATTTT.

This clone appeared a few times. The gene calls are TRBV5-6 and TRBJ1-1; TRBD1 aligns across 8 bases. The CDR3 sequence is 17 residues long. Germline CDR1 is SGHDT and CDR2 is YYEEEE. Unmatched junction bases numbered 7, after V lost 0 bases and J lost 0 bases. The CDR3 region has the DNA TGTGCCAGCAGCTTGGCCGGTACGGACAGGGTGAACACTGAAGCTTTCTTT. This encodes CASSLAGTDRVNTEAFF. The full variable domain, in which reference TRBV5-6 and TRBJ1-1 provide the parts outside the CDR3, is DAGVTQSPTHLIKTRGQQVTLRCSPKSGHDTVSWYQQALGQGPQFIFQYYEEEERQRGNFPDRFSGHQFPNYSSELNVNALLLGDSALYLCASSLAGTDRVNTEAFFGQGTRLTVV.

This clone was detected only once. The chain is built from TRBV7-6 and TRBJ2-3, with TRBD2 matching 16 bases. Trimming removed 1 base from V and 2 bases from J; junction bases left unmatched: 12. This CDR3 is 21 amino acids long. Germline assignment: CDR1 SGHVS and CDR2 FNYEAQ. The CDR3 sequence: CASSLGSPAGLAGGPTDTQYF. The CDR3 DNA is TGTGCCAGCAGCTTAGGATCCCCCGCGGGACTAGCGGGAGGGCCCACAGATACGCAGTATTTT.

The chain carries TRBV28 and TRBJ1-1, with D possibly being TRBD1 (5 bases). Germline V gene data show CDR1 as MDHEN and CDR2 as SYDVKM. This CDR3 contains 14 residues. With 2 bases removed from V and 4 bases from J, the gap between germline ends came to 11 bases. The CDR3: CASSLGDRSTEAFF. CDR3 coding DNA: TGTGCCAGCAGTTTAGGGGACCGGAGCACTGAAGCTTTCTTT.

This clone was found a few times. This rearrangement joins TRBV14 to TRBJ2-7, with D uncertain. Germline V gene data show CDR1 as SGHDN and CDR2 as FVKESK. Deletions cut 2 bases from V and 3 bases from J, with 20 bases between. The CDR3 contains 17 residues. The CDR3 region is CASSQLSGSGINYEQYF. CDR3 coding DNA: TGTGCCAGCAGCCAATTGTCAGGCTCGGGTATTAACTACGAGCAGTACTTC. Combining the CDR3 with reference TRBV14 and TRBJ2-7 gives the whole variable domain EAGVTQFPSHSVIEKGQTVTLRCDPISGHDNLYWYRRVMGKEIKFLLHFVKESKQDESGMPNNRFLAERTGGTYSTLKVQPAELEDSGVYFCASSQLSGSGINYEQYFGPGTRLTVT.

CDR3 nucleotide sequence: TGTGCCAGCTCACCAATCCCTAGCGGGAGTATCCCCCACGAGCAGTACTTC. Translated, it gives CASSPIPSGSIPHEQYF. The gene calls are TRBV18 and TRBJ2-7; 10 bases map to TRBD2. Trimming removed 2 bases from V and 5 bases from J; junction bases left unmatched: 12. Germline values: CDR1 KGHSH, CDR2 LQKENI. The CDR3 has 17 amino acids.

This clone was seen a handful of times. The chain combines TRBV28 with TRBJ2-3; D is uncertain. Trimming pared 5 bases from V and 6 bases from J, leaving 12 bases between. The CDR3 runs 13 residues. Germline CDR1 reads MDHEN; CDR2 reads SYDVKM. CDR3 in DNA: TGTGCCAGCAGTCCGTGGAAGGGCGATACGCAGTATTTT. Its translation: CASSPWKGDTQYF.